The rows below give T cell receptor beta chains drawn from one sample of a study of memory CD8 T cells in hepatitis C reinfection. This table comes from immunoSEQ multiplex PCR, and its TCRdb copy is limited to in-frame clones, with some not included. The repertoire has about 50,000 clones, roughly 87% of them found once; the top ten carry roughly 0.7%. The sequenced sample was naive CD8+ T cells sorted from blood. The receptors here all came from a man younger than 35 with hepatitis C virus infection. Each CDR3 is given with its conserved first and last residue. Fields, in order: J gene, V gene, clone size, D gene, CDR3 DNA, CDR3 protein. A D gene is named only where the DNA matches it firmly. Expanded clones are given a class, and other clones once, few, many or no size at all.

TRBJ1-2	TRBV6-6	few	.	TGTGCCAGCAGAACCCCGGACAGCCCTCCGCACACCTTC	CASRTPDSPPHTF
TRBJ2-3	TRBV5-1	.	.	TGCGCCAGCAGCTTGGGAGCCCCAGATACGCAGTATTTT	CASSLGAPDTQYF
TRBJ2-3	TRBV30	.	TRBD2	TGTGCCTGGAGTCTTACGGGGAGGGCAGATACGCAGTATTTT	CAWSLTGRADTQYF
TRBJ2-7	TRBV5-1	.	TRBD2	TGCGCCAGCAGTCCCCGTAGCGGGAGCTCCTACGAGCAGTACTTC	CASSPRSGSSYEQYF
TRBJ1-6	TRBV19	.	TRBD1	TGTGCCAGTGGACAGGGAAAGTCACCCCTCCACTTT	CASGQGKSPLHF
TRBJ2-1	TRBV2	.	.	TGTGCCAGCGGGCGGGGGCCCAATGAGCAGTTCTTC	CASGRGPNEQFF
TRBJ2-3	TRBV10-3	once	TRBD2	TGTGCCATCAGTGAGTCAGTAGCGGGAGGCCTCACAGATACGCAGTATTTT	CAISESVAGGLTDTQYF
TRBJ1-5	TRBV28	.	.	TGTGCCAGCAGTTTTGGGGGGGGAGGAAGCAATCAGCCCCAGCATTTT	CASSFGGGGSNQPQHF
TRBJ2-1	TRBV5-4	once	TRBD2	TGTGCCAGCAGCTTGGGACTAGCGGGAGCCGTGCTCAACAATGAGCAGTTCTTC	CASSLGLAGAVLNNEQFF
TRBJ2-7	TRBV7-9	.	.	TGTGCCAGCAGCTTCGGCGAGCGGGCCTACGAGCAGTACTTC	CASSFGERAYEQYF
TRBJ1-4	TRBV29-1	.	.	TGCAGCGTTGGGCAGGGAGGCGAAAAACTGTTTTTT	CSVGQGGEKLFF
TRBJ1-1	TRBV27	.	.	TGTGCCAGCAGTCTGGACGGGGACACTGAAGCTTTCTTT	CASSLDGDTEAFF
TRBJ2-2	TRBV12-5	.	.	TGTGCTAGTGGTCAGGGGACCGGGGAGCTGTTTTTT	CASGQGTGELFF
TRBJ1-2	TRBV28	.	.	TGTGCCAGCAGTATCCCTCGAGATGGCTACACCTTC	CASSIPRDGYTF
TRBJ2-3	TRBV7-9	.	TRBD1	TGTGCCAGCAGCTTAGAGGGCCGGGACAGATACCCTAGCACAGATACGCAGTATTTT	CASSLEGRDRYPSTDTQYF